What follows are 10 T cell receptor beta chains derived from one specimen sequenced in a study of OX40 agonist ivuxolimab in advanced cancers. The protocol was immunoSEQ multiplex PCR, while the TCRdb copy is restricted to in-frame clones and leaves out a portion. The data hold around 67,000 clones, with about nine tenths observed a single time. Here the sequenced sample was CD4+ or CD8+ T cells sorted from blood, taken in a trial of the OX40 agonist ivuxolimab. The receptors shown here come from an adult with an advanced solid tumor such as melanoma, head and neck, liver or kidney cancer.

The chain employs TRBV14 and TRBJ1-1; D is possibly TRBD1 (5 bases). CDR1 SGHDN and CDR2 FVKESK come from the germline V gene. V shed 2 bases and J shed 7 bases, with 11 bases lying between them. The CDR3 has 13 amino acids. CDR3 sequence (DNA): TGTGCCAGCAGCCAACTACAGGTCAGTGAAGCTTTCTTT. Translated: CASSQLQVSEAFF.

The chain has TRBV18 and TRBJ1-1; D uncertain. Germline-derived CDR1 and CDR2 are KGHSH and LQKENI. Between the trimmed V and J ends, which lost 2 bases and 4 bases, there was a span of 17 bases. This CDR3 region has 16 residues. The CDR3 DNA reads TGTGCCAGCTCACCAACGGGTACGGGTGTAAGCACTGAAGCTTTCTTT. It is translated as CASSPTGTGVSTEAFF.

This chain connects TRBV7-8 to TRBJ2-5, with D perhaps assigned TRBD1 or TRBD2 (5 bases each). CDR3 length equals 17 residues. CDR1 is SGHVS, CDR2 FQNEAQ, per germline. V lost 5 bases, J lost 1 base, and 20 bases lay in between. CDR3 nucleotide sequence: TGTGCCAGCAGCCCCCAGAGGGGTCTAGGAAGCCAAGAGACCCAGTACTTC. Its protein product is CASSPQRGLGSQETQYF.

The rearrangement joins TRBV4-1 to TRBJ1-1; weak D call: TRBD1 (6 bases). Germline CDR1 is MGHRA and CDR2 is YSYEKL. V lost 5 bases and J 4 bases, leaving 17 bases between the germline ends. This CDR3 spans 15 amino acids. The CDR3 DNA reads TGCGCCAGCAGCGTAAAACAGGGTGTCGGCACTGAAGCTTTCTTT. Amino acids: CASSVKQGVGTEAFF.

The V call is TRBV18, the J call TRBJ2-7, with D possibly being TRBD1 (5 bases). The V end was cut by 2 bases, the J end by 2 bases, with 10 bases between. The CDR3 length is 14 residues. Germline V gene lookup returns CDR1 KGHSH and CDR2 LQKENI. This CDR3 is CASSPTRQTYEQYF. CDR3 DNA: TGTGCCAGCTCACCAACGAGACAGACCTACGAGCAGTACTTC. Using reference TRBV18 and TRBJ2-7 for the parts outside the CDR3, the full variable domain is NAGVMQNPRHLVRRRGQEARLRCSPMKGHSHVYWYRQLPEEGLKFMVYLQKENIIDESGMPKERFSAEFPKEGPSILRIQQVVRGDSAAYFCASSPTRQTYEQYFGPGTRLTVT.

The chain links TRBV6-1 to TRBJ1-4; tentative D call: TRBD1 (6 bases). V shed 3 bases and J shed 3 bases, with 11 bases lying between them. Per the germline V gene, CDR1 is MNHNS and CDR2 is SASEGT. CDR3 size: 15 residues. Here the CDR3 reads CASSDRRGPNEKLFF. The CDR3 bases are TGTGCCAGCAGTGACCGACGGGGGCCTAATGAAAAACTGTTTTTT.

The rearrangement joins TRBV7-9 to TRBJ1-5, with 7 bases lining up with TRBD1. Germline lookup yields CDR1 SEHNR and CDR2 FQNEAQ (reference sequence). CDR3 size: 15 residues. V lost 4 bases to trimming and J lost 2 bases; unmatched junction nucleotides: 5. CDR3 amino acids: CASSSQGIGNQPQHF. Written as DNA, the CDR3 is TGTGCCAGCAGCTCACAGGGGATTGGCAATCAGCCCCAGCATTTT.

V is TRBV28 and J is TRBJ2-3; weak D call: TRBD2 (6 bases). CDR1 MDHEN and CDR2 SYDVKM come from the germline V gene. The length of the CDR3 is 15 residues. The ends were cut back, 6 bases at V and 5 bases at J, with 18 bases in the middle. CDR3 bases: TGTGCCAGCAGCGCAAGGGGCGGGATGAGAGATACGCAGTATTTT. This codes for CASSARGGMRDTQYF.

The chain recombines TRBV27 with TRBJ1-5; D unresolved. The length of the CDR3 is 14 residues. Trimming removed 2 bases from V and 1 base from J, with 6 bases in between. CDR1 is MNHEY and CDR2 is SMNVEV in the germline V gene (reference sequence). CDR3 bases: TGTGCCAGCAGTTTACTCGGAAGCAATCAGCCCCAGCATTTT. Amino acid sequence: CASSLLGSNQPQHF.

The chain joins TRBV7-6 to TRBJ1-1, with D tentatively TRBD1 (5 bases). Trimming removed 5 bases at V and 11 bases at J, with 15 bases between. Per the germline V gene, CDR1 is SGHVS and CDR2 is FNYEAQ. This CDR3 spans 12 amino acids. The CDR3 region has the DNA TGTGCCAGCAGCGGGGGGTGGGGTACGGCTTTCTTT. Protein: CASSGGWGTAFF.